The clone carrying this TCR beta chain was seen more than once but under ten times. The CDR3 consists of 14 residues. Trimming stripped 5 bases from V and 4 bases from J, with 14 bases between. The V gene's germline CDR1 is GTSNPN and CDR2 SVGIG (reference sequence). The protocol was immunoSEQ multiplex PCR, while the TCRdb copy is restricted to in-frame clones and leaves out a portion. This table holds some 150,000 clones, around 92% found once. The data derive from a study of T cell responses to AZD1222 COVID-19 vaccine. J is TRBJ2-2 and V is TRBV30, with a possible D match to TRBD2 (6 bases). The source is an adult in good health. Sequenced material: peripheral blood, taken on day 0 of AZD1222 vaccination. CDR3: CAWRGLVGTGELFF. The CDR3 DNA follows: TGTGCCTGGCGGGGACTCGTCGGCACCGGGGAGCTGTTTTTT. Variable domain in full (rest from reference TRBV30 and TRBJ2-2): SQTIHQWPATLVQPVGSPLSLECTVEGTSNPNLYWYRQAAGRGLQLLFYSVGIGQISSEVPQNLSASRPQDRQFILSSKKLLLSDSGFYLCAWRGLVGTGELFFGEGSRLTVL.